Below are 4 T cell receptor beta chains sequenced from a single sample in a study of vaccination effects on CD4 cells after COVID-19. The antigens these receptors bind are not known. Produced via immunoSEQ multiplex PCR; TCRdb's table is partial and in-frame only. The profile shows roughly 76,000 clones, roughly 80% of them singletons. Antigen-specific CD4+ T cells were expanded (with viral peptide pools) by the ViraFEST assay ahead of sequencing. On day 10 of culture, CD4+ T cells were separated out. Specimen: CD4+ T cells from PBMCs cultured with HCoV-229E spike peptides, collected before COVID-19 vaccination. These receptors all stem from a human donor who received a COVID-19 vaccine.

The chain carries TRBV5-1 and TRBJ2-3; D is perhaps TRBD2 (7 bases). Germline V CDR1 and CDR2: SGHRS, YFSETQ. The CDR3 consists of 16 residues. V was shortened by 3 bases and J by 4 bases, with 18 bases between the two germline ends. The CDR3 nucleotides read TGCGCCAGCAGCTACCGGAGGGGGGGGAACGCAGATACGCAGTATTTT. Amino acids: CASSYRRGGNADTQYF. The complete variable domain, with remaining parts taken from reference TRBV5-1 and TRBJ2-3, reads KAGVTQTPRYLIKTRGQQVTLSCSPISGHRSVSWYQQTPGQGLQFLFEYFSETQRNKGNFPGRFSGRQFSNSRSEMNVSTLELGDSALYLCASSYRRGGNADTQYFGPGTRLTVL.

This clone appeared a single time. This chain links TRBV2 with TRBJ2-7; a possible D gene is TRBD2 (7 bases). The CDR3 runs to 14 residues. V dropped 8 bases and J dropped 2 bases, with 16 bases sitting between them. CDR1 and CDR2 from the germline V gene are SNHLY and FYNNEI. CDR3 coding DNA: TGTGCCAGCGGGGGGGCGGTCCAGGCCTACGAGCAGTACGTC. This encodes CASGGAVQAYEQYV.

The genes are TRBV6-5 and TRBJ2-5; TRBD2 aligns across 12 bases. V dropped 2 bases and J dropped 5; count of bases not matched to a gene: 3. Germline values: CDR1 MNHEY, CDR2 SVGAGI. This CDR3 has 15 amino acids. CDR3 coding DNA: TGTGCCAGCAGTTACGATACTAGCGGGGGGGAGACCCAGTACTTC. Protein sequence: CASSYDTSGGETQYF.

V and J are TRBV7-3 and TRBJ1-1; D is unclear. Trimming shortened V by 3 bases and J by 0 bases, and 11 bases separated the two germline ends. This CDR3 contains 15 residues. Germline assignment: CDR1 SGHTA and CDR2 FQGTGA. The CDR3 sequence: CASSFQAGMNTEAFF. The DNA of the CDR3 is TGTGCCAGCAGCTTTCAAGCGGGGATGAACACTGAAGCTTTCTTT.